The 12 T cell receptor beta chains below come from one sample, sequenced in a study of blood T cell repertoires in COVID-19. Sequencing was performed with immunoSEQ multiplex PCR; in TCRdb, only in-frame clones are kept and a portion is missing. Of 190,000 or so clones listed, around 80% are singletons. Specimen: peripheral blood. The receptors here all came from a woman of 80 years or more with active or convalescent COVID-19.

The chain joins TRBV15 to TRBJ1-2, with D possibly TRBD1 on 5 matching bases. Germline CDR1 LNHNV, CDR2 YYDKDF (reference sequence). The CDR3 sequence is 15 residues long. Trimming took off 4 bases at V and 3 bases at J, with 15 bases between the two ends. The CDR3: CATSILPQGHYGYTF. CDR3 in DNA: TGTGCCACCAGCATCCTCCCTCAGGGCCACTATGGCTACACCTTC.

This chain connects TRBV19 to TRBJ1-5, with no clear D. The length of the CDR3 is 14 residues. Trimming took 7 bases from V and 2 from J, leaving 12 bases between them. The germline V gene encodes CDR1 LNHDA and CDR2 SQIVND (reference sequence). As DNA, the CDR3 is TGTGCCAGTAACTCCCGCCAGGGCAATCAGCCCCAGCATTTT. This codes for CASNSRQGNQPQHF. Drawing the rest from reference TRBV19 and TRBJ1-5, the complete variable domain is DGGITQSPKYLFRKEGQNVTLSCEQNLNHDAMYWYRQDPGQGLRLIYYSQIVNDFQKGDIAEGYSVSREKKESFPLTVTSAQKNPTAFYLCASNSRQGNQPQHFGDGTRLSIL.

The V and J genes are TRBV4-2 and TRBJ2-1, with D possibly matching TRBD2 (5 bases). Trimming shortened V by 4 bases and J by 0 bases, and 13 bases separated the two germline ends. Germline assignment: CDR1 LGHNA and CDR2 YNFKEQ. The CDR3 length is 16 residues. This chain's CDR3 is CASSLNRDPSYNEQFF. CDR3 sequence (DNA): TGTGCCAGCAGCCTAAATCGGGATCCCTCCTACAATGAGCAGTTCTTC.

The chain uses TRBV18 and TRBJ2-3, with TRBD2 as a possible D gene (7 bases). The CDR3 is made up of 14 amino acids. CDR1 KGHSH and CDR2 LQKENI come from the germline V gene. V lost 4 bases to trimming and J lost 7 bases, with 15 bases between them. The CDR3 DNA reads as TGTGCCAGCTCACAGTCCGGGGGGCGGAATACGCAGTATTTT. Its translation is CASSQSGGRNTQYF.

V gene TRBV4-1 combines with J gene TRBJ2-1; TRBD2 aligns across 11 bases. The CDR3 length is 16 residues. Germline CDR1 MGHRA, CDR2 YSYEKL. The J segment lost 4 bases and the V segment lost 1 base, leaving 3 bases of the junction unmatched. The CDR3 bases are TGCGCCAGCAGCCAAGGATCTAGCGGGGGGTACAATGAGCAGTTCTTC. Encoded protein: CASSQGSSGGYNEQFF.

The chain uses TRBV5-8 and TRBJ1-2; D is ambiguous. The CDR3 runs to 13 residues. Germline CDR1 reads SGHTS; CDR2 reads YDEGEE. Trimming took off 1 base at V and 4 bases at J, with 8 bases between the two ends. This CDR3 is CASSLSGSYGYTF. Here the CDR3 DNA reads TGTGCCAGCAGCTTGTCAGGCTCCTATGGCTACACCTTC. Using reference TRBV5-8 and TRBJ1-2 for the parts outside the CDR3, the full variable domain is EAGVTQSPTHLIKTRGQQATLRCSPISGHTSVYWYQQALGLGLQFLLWYDEGEERNRGNFPPRFSGRQFPNYSSELNVNALELEDSALYLCASSLSGSYGYTFGSGTRLTVV.

The CDR3 spells CASSEWGISYNSPLHF. In DNA form, the CDR3 reads TGTGCCAGCAGTGAATGGGGCATCTCCTATAATTCACCCCTCCACTTT. The chain has TRBV6-1 and TRBJ1-6; a weak D match, TRBD1 (5 bases). CDR1 and CDR2 from the germline V gene are MNHNS and SASEGT. CDR3 length: 16 amino acids. The ends were cut back, 2 bases at V and 0 bases at J, with 8 bases in the middle.

The chain links TRBV5-6 to TRBJ2-6, with D unclear. Trimming stripped 3 bases from V and 2 bases from J, with 12 bases between. Looked up from germline, CDR1 is SGHDT and CDR2 is YYEEEE. The CDR3 is made up of 16 amino acids. In DNA form, the CDR3 reads TGTGCCAGCAGCTGGCCTTTTGGAGCTGGGGCCAACGTCCTGACTTTC. Translated: CASSWPFGAGANVLTF.

Only one count was recorded for this clone. This rearrangement joins TRBV13 to TRBJ2-3; D is ambiguous. The CDR3 covers 15 residues. Germline-derived CDR1 and CDR2 are PRHDT and FYEKMQ (reference sequence). Trimming removed 0 bases at V and 2 bases at J, with 9 bases between. CDR3 sequence reads: CASSLGVSYTDTQYF. The CDR3 DNA reads as TGTGCCAGCAGCTTAGGCGTCAGTTACACAGATACGCAGTATTTT. Filled out from reference TRBV13 and TRBJ2-3, the complete variable domain reads AAGVIQSPRHLIKEKRETATLKCYPIPRHDTVYWYQQGPGQDPQFLISFYEKMQSDKGSIPDRFSAQQFSDYHSELNMSSLELGDSALYFCASSLGVSYTDTQYFGPGTRLTVL.

This clone was seen just once. The chain carries TRBV6-6 and TRBJ2-7; D is possibly TRBD1 (6 bases). Trimming took 5 bases from V and 2 from J, leaving 16 bases between them. Per the germline V gene, CDR1 is MNHNY and CDR2 is SVGAGI (reference sequence). This CDR3 has 15 residues. Here the CDR3 reads CASSQDHRVPYEQYF. CDR3 in DNA: TGTGCCAGCAGTCAGGACCACAGGGTTCCCTACGAGCAGTACTTC.

The V gene is TRBV5-1, the J gene TRBJ1-1; TRBD1 is a possible D gene (5 bases). The CDR3 totals 15 residues. Trimming cost V 0 bases and J 0 bases, with 9 bases left between them. Germline values: CDR1 SGHRS, CDR2 YFSETQ. CDR3 residues: CASSLGGHLNTEAFF. The CDR3 DNA reads TGCGCCAGCAGCTTGGGAGGACACTTGAACACTGAAGCTTTCTTT.

The rearrangement uses TRBV12-3 or TRBV12-4 and TRBJ2-7; D possibly corresponds to TRBD1 (5 bases). V dropped 6 bases and J dropped 9 bases, with 15 bases sitting between them. This CDR3 is built from 12 residues. Written as DNA, the CDR3 is TGTGCCAGCAGGCTTGGATTAGGGGCGCAGTACTTC. It yields the protein CASRLGLGAQYF.